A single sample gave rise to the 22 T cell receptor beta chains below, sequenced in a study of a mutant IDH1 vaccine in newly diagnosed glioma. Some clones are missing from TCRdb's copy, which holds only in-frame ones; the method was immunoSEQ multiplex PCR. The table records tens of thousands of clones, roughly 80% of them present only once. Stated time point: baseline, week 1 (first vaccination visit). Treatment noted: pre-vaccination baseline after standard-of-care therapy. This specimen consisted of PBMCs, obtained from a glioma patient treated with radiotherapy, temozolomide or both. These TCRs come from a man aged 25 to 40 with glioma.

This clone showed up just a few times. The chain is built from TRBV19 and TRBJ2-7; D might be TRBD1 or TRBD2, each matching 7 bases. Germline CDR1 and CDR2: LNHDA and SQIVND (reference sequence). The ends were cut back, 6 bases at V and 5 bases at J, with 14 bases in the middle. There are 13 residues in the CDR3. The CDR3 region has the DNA TGTGCCAGTAGCCCAGGGGGGGGAGACGAGCAGTACTTC. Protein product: CASSPGGGDEQYF.

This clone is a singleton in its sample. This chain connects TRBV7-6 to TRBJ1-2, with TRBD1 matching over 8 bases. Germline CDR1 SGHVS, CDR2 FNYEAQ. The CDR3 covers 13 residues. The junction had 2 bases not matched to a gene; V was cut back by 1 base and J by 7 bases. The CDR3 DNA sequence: TGTGCCAGCAGCTTAGACAGGGGGGCTGGCTACACCTTC. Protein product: CASSLDRGAGYTF.

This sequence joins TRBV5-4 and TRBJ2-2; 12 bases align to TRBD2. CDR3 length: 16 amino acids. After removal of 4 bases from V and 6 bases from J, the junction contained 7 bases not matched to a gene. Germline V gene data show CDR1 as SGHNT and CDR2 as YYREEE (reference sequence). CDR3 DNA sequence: TGTGCCAGCAGCCCTAGCGGGGGGGCGATCGCCGGGGAGCTGTTTTTT. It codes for CASSPSGGAIAGELFF. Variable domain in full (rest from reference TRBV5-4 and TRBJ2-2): ETGVTQSPTHLIKTRGQQVTLRCSSQSGHNTVSWYQQALGQGPQFIFQYYREEENGRGNFPPRFSGLQFPNYSSELNVNALELDDSALYLCASSPSGGAIAGELFFGEGSRLTVL.

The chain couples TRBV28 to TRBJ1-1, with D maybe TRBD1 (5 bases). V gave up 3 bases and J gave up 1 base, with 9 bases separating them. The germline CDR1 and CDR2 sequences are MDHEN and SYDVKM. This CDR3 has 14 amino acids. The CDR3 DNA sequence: TGTGCCAGCAGTTTTGGGCAGGGGAACACTGAAGCTTTCTTT. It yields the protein CASSFGQGNTEAFF.

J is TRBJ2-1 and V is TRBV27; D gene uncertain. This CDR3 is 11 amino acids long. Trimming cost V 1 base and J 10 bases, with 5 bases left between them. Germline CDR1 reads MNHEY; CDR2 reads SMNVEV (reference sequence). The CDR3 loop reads CASSLFDEQFF. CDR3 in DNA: TGTGCCAGCAGTTTATTTGACGAGCAGTTCTTC.

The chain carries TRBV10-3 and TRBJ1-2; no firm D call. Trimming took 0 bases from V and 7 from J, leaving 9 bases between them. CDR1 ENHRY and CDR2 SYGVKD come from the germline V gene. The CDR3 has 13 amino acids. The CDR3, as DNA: TGTGCCATCAGTGAGTCGGTAGCAGTTGGCTACACCTTC. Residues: CAISESVAVGYTF.

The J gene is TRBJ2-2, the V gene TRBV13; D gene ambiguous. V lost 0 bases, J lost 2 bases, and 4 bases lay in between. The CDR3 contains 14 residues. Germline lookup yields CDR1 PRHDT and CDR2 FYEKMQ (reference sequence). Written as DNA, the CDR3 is TGTGCCAGCAGCTTAGGAGAAAACACCGGGGAGCTGTTTTTT. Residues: CASSLGENTGELFF.

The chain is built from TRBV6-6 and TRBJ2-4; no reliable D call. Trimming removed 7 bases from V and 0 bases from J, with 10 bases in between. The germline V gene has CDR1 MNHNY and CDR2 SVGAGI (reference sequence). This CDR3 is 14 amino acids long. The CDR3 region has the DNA TGTGCCAGCACCCCGGATTTAGCCAAAAACATTCAGTACTTC. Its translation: CASTPDLAKNIQYF.

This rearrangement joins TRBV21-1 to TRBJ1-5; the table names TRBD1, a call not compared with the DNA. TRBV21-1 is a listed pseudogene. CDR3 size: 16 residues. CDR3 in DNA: TGTGCCAGCAGCAAACCCACCGGGACAGATCATCAGCCCCAGCATTTT. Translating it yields CASSKPTGTDHQPQHF.

CDR3 nucleotides: TGTGCCAGTAGTATAGATCGCGTGGCAGGAAATGAAAAACTGTTTTTT. Translated, it gives CASSIDRVAGNEKLFF. This chain uses TRBV19 with TRBJ1-4; no clear D gene. The V end lost 0 bases, the J end lost 5 bases, and 13 bases lay between the germline ends. Germline-derived CDR1 and CDR2 are LNHDA and SQIVND (reference sequence). This CDR3 region has 16 residues.

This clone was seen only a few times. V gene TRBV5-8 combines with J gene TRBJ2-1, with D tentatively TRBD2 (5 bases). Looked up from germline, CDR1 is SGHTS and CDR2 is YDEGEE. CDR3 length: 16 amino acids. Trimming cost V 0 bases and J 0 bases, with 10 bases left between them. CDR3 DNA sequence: TGTGCCAGCAGCTTGGCCGTGGGGAGCTCCTACAATGAGCAGTTCTTC. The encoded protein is CASSLAVGSSYNEQFF.

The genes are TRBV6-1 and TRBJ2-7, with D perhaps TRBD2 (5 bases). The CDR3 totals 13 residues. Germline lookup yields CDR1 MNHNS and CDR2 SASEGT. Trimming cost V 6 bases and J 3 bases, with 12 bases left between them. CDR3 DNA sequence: TGTGCCAGCAGCATCCGGGATAACTACGAGCAGTACTTC. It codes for CASSIRDNYEQYF.

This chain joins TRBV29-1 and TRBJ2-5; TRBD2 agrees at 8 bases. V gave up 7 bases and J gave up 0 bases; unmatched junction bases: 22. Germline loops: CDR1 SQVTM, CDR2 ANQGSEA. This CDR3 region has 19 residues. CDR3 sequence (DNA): TGCAGCGCTCGGGGGGAAGCGGGAGAAGCATTCCCGAACCAAGAGACCCAGTACTTC. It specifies CSARGEAGEAFPNQETQYF. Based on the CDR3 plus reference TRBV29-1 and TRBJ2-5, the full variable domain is SAVISQKPSRDICQRGTSLTIQCQVDSQVTMMFWYRQQPGQSLTLIATANQGSEATYESGFVIDKFPISRPNLTFSTLTVSNMSPEDSSIYLCSARGEAGEAFPNQETQYFGPGTRLLVL.

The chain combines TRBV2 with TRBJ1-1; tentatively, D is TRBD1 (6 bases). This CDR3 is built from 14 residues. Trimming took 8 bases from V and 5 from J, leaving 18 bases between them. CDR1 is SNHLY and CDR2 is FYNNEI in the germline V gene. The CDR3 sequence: CASLPRGGDTEAFF. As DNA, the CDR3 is TGTGCCAGCCTGCCGAGAGGGGGGGATACTGAAGCTTTCTTT.

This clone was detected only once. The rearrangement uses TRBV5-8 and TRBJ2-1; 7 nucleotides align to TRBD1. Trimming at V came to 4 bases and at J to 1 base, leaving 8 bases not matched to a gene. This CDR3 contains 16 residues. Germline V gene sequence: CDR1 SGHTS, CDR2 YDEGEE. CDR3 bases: TGTGCCAGCAGCGGACAGGATGGCAGTTCCTACAATGAGCAGTTCTTC. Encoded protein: CASSGQDGSSYNEQFF.

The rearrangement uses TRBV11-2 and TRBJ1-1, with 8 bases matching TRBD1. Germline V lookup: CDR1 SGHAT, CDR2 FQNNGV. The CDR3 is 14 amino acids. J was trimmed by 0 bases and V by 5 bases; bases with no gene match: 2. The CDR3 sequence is CASSPDRVNTEAFF. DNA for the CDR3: TGTGCCAGCAGCCCGGACAGGGTGAACACTGAAGCTTTCTTT.

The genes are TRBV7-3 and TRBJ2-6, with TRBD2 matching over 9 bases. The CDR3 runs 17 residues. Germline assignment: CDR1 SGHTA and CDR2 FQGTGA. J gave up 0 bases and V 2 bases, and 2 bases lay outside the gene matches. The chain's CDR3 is CASSLGGGASGANVLTF. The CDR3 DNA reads TGTGCCAGCAGCTTAGGCGGGGGGGCCTCTGGGGCCAACGTCCTGACTTTC.

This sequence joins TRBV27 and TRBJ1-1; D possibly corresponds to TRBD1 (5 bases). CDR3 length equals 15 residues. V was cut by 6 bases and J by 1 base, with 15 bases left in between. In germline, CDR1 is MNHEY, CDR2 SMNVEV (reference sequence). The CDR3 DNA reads TGTGCCAGCAGAGTCCGACTAACAGGGAACACTGAAGCTTTCTTT. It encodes CASRVRLTGNTEAFF.

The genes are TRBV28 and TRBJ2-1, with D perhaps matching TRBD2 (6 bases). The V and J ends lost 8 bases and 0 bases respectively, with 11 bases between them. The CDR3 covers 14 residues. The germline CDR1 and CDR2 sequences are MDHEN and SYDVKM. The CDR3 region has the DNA TGTGCCAGCTACGGGGGAAGCTCCTACAATGAGCAGTTCTTC. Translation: CASYGGSSYNEQFF.

In DNA form, the CDR3 reads TGCAGTGCCGGGGAGAACACTGAAGCTTTCTTT. This encodes CSAGENTEAFF. The chain uses TRBV20-1 and TRBJ1-1; D is uncertain. Between the trimmed V and J ends, which lost 6 bases and 1 base, there was a span of 6 bases. CDR3 length: 11 amino acids. CDR1 and CDR2 (germline): DFQATT, SNEGSKA (reference sequence).

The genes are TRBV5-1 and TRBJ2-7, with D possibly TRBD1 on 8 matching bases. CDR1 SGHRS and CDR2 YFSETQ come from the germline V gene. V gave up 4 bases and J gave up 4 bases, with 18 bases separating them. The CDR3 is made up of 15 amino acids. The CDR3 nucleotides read TGCGCCAGCAGCCAAGGACAGGGCGGGGGATACGAGCAGTACTTC. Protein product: CASSQGQGGGYEQYF.

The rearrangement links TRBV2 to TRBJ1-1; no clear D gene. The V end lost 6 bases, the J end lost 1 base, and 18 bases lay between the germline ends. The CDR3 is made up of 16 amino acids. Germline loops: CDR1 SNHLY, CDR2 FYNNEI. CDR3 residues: CASSPPQAPKNTEAFF. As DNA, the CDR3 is TGTGCCAGCAGCCCCCCCCAAGCGCCTAAGAACACTGAAGCTTTCTTT.